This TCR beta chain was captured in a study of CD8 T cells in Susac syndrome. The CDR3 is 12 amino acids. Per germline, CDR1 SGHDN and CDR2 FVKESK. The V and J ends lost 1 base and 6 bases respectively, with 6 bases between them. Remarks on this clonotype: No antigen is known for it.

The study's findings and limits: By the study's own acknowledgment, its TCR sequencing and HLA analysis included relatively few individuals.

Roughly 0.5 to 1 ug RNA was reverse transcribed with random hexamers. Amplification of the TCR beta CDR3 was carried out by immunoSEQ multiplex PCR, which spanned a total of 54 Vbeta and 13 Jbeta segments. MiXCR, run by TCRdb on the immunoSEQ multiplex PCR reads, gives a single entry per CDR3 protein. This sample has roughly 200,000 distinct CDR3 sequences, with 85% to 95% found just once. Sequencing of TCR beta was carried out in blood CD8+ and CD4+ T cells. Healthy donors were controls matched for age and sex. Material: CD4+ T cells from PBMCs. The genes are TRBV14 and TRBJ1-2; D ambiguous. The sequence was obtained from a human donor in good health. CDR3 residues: CASSQGGNGYTF. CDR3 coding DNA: TGTGCCAGCAGCCAAGGAGGGAATGGCTACACCTTC.